The sequence of this TCR beta chain was determined in a study of cytomegalovirus exposure and HLA in healthy donors. Trimming at V came to 0 bases and at J to 2 bases, leaving 4 bases not matched to a gene. Looked up from germline, CDR1 is SGHDT and CDR2 is YYEEEE. The CDR3 is 15 residues long. 60 Vbeta and 13 Jbeta primers were used in PCR. Produced via immunoSEQ multiplex PCR; TCRdb's table is partial and in-frame only. The sample has roughly 150,000 clones; roughly a tenth are singletons. The sequence was collected from a male donor in good health and CMV-seronegative. Sequencing was performed on PBMCs. This chain connects TRBV5-6 to TRBJ2-7; 8 nucleotides agree with TRBD1. CDR3 sequence reads: CASSLVDRETYEQYF. The CDR3 DNA reads TGTGCCAGCAGCTTGGTGGACAGGGAGACCTACGAGCAGTACTTC.